These 21 T cell receptor beta chains were all obtained from the same sample, sequenced in a study of PD-1 blockade in classical Hodgkin lymphoma. The time point is: cycle 4 day 1 (C4D1), after 6 weeks of nivolumab. Brentuximab vedotin exposure varied, and every patient relapsed after autologous stem cell transplantation. The assay was immunoSEQ multiplex PCR, and TCRdb's table has in-frame clones only and misses some. The sample holds over 25,000 clones; 72% are singletons and the top ten take approximately 3.5%. Here the sequenced sample was peripheral blood mononuclear cells (PBMCs), taken before the fourth cycle of nivolumab. Receptors were obtained from a human donor with classical Hodgkin lymphoma.

The chain has TRBV7-8 and TRBJ2-5, with no clear D. V shed 1 base and J shed 5 bases, with 8 bases lying between them. CDR3 length: 13 amino acids. Germline CDR1 SGHVS, CDR2 FQNEAQ. The chain's CDR3 is CASSLGGVETQYF. Here the CDR3 DNA reads TGTGCCAGCAGCTTAGGCGGTGTGGAGACCCAGTACTTC. Full variable domain (outside the CDR3, taken from reference TRBV7-8 and TRBJ2-5): GAGVSQSPRYKVAKRGQDVALRCDPISGHVSLFWYQQALGQGPEFLTYFQNEAQLDKSGLPSDRFFAERPEGSVSTLKIQRTQQEDSAVYLCASSLGGVETQYFGPGTRLLVL.

This clone is medium-sized (0.01 to 0.1%) within its sample. V usage is TRBV21-1 and J usage is TRBJ1-4. TRBV21-1 is an annotated pseudogene. The CDR3 extends over 15 amino acids. CDR3: CASSKEGRTNEKLFF. The CDR3 DNA reads as TGTGCCAGCAGCAAAGAAGGACGGACTAATGAAAAACTGTTTTTT.

This clone showed up just a few times. The chain joins TRBV29-1 to TRBJ1-2; 8 positions agree with TRBD1. Trimming cost V 5 bases and J 4 bases; bases outside gene matches: 9. The CDR3 runs 14 residues. CDR1 is SQVTM, CDR2 ANQGSEA, per germline. In nucleotides, the CDR3 is TGCAGCGTTACCCTACAGGGGGTTGGCTATGGCTACACCTTC. This gives the protein CSVTLQGVGYGYTF.

The gene calls are TRBV18 and TRBJ2-1; D could derive from TRBD1 or TRBD2 (5 bases each). The V gene lost 6 bases and the J gene lost 16 bases, with 22 bases spanning the gap. Germline V lookup: CDR1 KGHSH, CDR2 LQKENI. The CDR3 consists of 13 residues. CDR3 protein: CASSRDGGHDLFF. CDR3 DNA: TGTGCCAGCTCCCGGGACGGCGGCCACGATTTATTCTTC. Based on the CDR3 plus reference TRBV18 and TRBJ2-1, the full variable domain is NAGVMQNPRHLVRRRGQEARLRCSPMKGHSHVYWYRQLPEEGLKFMVYLQKENIIDESGMPKERFSAEFPKEGPSILRIQQVVRGDSAAYFCASSRDGGHDLFFGPGTRLTVL.

This rearrangement joins TRBV4-1 to TRBJ2-7, with D possibly matching TRBD1 (6 bases). There are 15 residues in the CDR3. Trimming removed 0 bases from V and 0 bases from J, with 9 bases in between. Germline V gives CDR1 MGHRA, CDR2 YSYEKL. CDR3 protein: CASSQDRDTSYEQYF. The DNA of the CDR3 is TGCGCCAGCAGCCAAGACCGGGACACCTCCTACGAGCAGTACTTC.

This clone was found a few times. The chain recombines TRBV15 with TRBJ2-1; 11 bases map to TRBD2. Germline CDR1 reads LNHNV; CDR2 reads YYDKDF (reference sequence). V gave up 9 bases and J gave up 9 bases; unmatched junction bases: 13. This CDR3 region has 15 residues. The CDR3 DNA follows: TGTGCCACTGAGGTGGTTAGCGGGGGGGCAACTGAGCAGTTCTTC. It translates to CATEVVSGGATEQFF.

The CDR3 bases are TGTGCCAGCAGTTTATCGGGGGGGAACTACAATGAGCAGTTCTTC. The encoded protein is CASSLSGGNYNEQFF. This chain uses TRBV27 with TRBJ2-1; 7 positions agree with TRBD2. The CDR3 totals 15 residues. Germline-derived CDR1 and CDR2 are MNHEY and SMNVEV (reference sequence). J was trimmed by 3 bases and V by 0 bases; bases with no gene match: 2.

This chain uses TRBV7-2 with TRBJ2-2, with D tentatively TRBD1 (5 bases). Trimming took 6 bases from V and 7 from J, leaving 9 bases between them. Germline CDR1 reads SGHTA; CDR2 reads FQGNSA. This CDR3 has 12 residues. The CDR3 loop is CASRGQNGELFF. The CDR3 region has the DNA TGTGCCAGCAGGGGGCAGAACGGGGAGCTGTTTTTT.

The CDR3 DNA sequence: TGCAGCGTTGGAGGGCAGGTCAGCAACTATGGCTACACCTTC. Its translation is CSVGGQVSNYGYTF. The chain links TRBV29-1 to TRBJ1-2; D ambiguous. The germline V and J ends were trimmed by 4 bases and 2 bases, with 14 bases remaining between them. This CDR3 has 14 residues. CDR1 and CDR2 from the germline V gene are SQVTM and ANQGSEA.

This rearrangement joins TRBV6-5 to TRBJ2-7; 8 bases map to TRBD1. V gave up 6 bases and J gave up 5 bases; unmatched junction bases: 6. The CDR3 runs 13 residues. CDR1 and CDR2 (germline): MNHEY, SVGAGI. The CDR3 here is CASRRDRGNEQYF. CDR3 nucleotides: TGTGCCAGCAGACGCGACAGGGGCAACGAGCAGTACTTC.

The chain carries TRBV28 and TRBJ1-1; unclear D gene. Per germline, CDR1 MDHEN and CDR2 SYDVKM. With 6 bases removed from V and 1 base from J, the gap between germline ends came to 12 bases. The CDR3 runs 14 residues. The CDR3 sequence is CASSLSQENTEAFF. CDR3 DNA: TGTGCCAGCAGCCTTTCTCAGGAGAACACTGAAGCTTTCTTT.

V is TRBV10-3 and J is TRBJ2-3, with D possibly TRBD2 on 5 matching bases. CDR1 is ENHRY and CDR2 is SYGVKD in the germline V gene. V shed 2 bases and J shed 11 bases, with 17 bases lying between them. The CDR3 runs to 14 residues. The CDR3 protein is CAISEPDRGLGQYF. The CDR3 DNA is TGTGCCATCAGTGAGCCTGACCGGGGATTGGGGCAGTATTTT.

The rearrangement uses TRBV9 and TRBJ1-2, with TRBD1 matching over 7 bases. Germline lookup yields CDR1 SGDLS and CDR2 YYNGEE. This CDR3 has 15 amino acids. The trim removed 2 bases at V and 8 bases at J, leaving 12 bases unmatched. In nucleotides, the CDR3 is TGTGCCAGCAGCGTCGCCGACAGGGCCTTGGGAGGCTACACCTTC. The encoded protein is CASSVADRALGGYTF.

The gene calls are TRBV5-1 and TRBJ2-3; TRBD1 is a possible D gene (6 bases). V lost 3 bases and J 6 bases, leaving 8 bases between the germline ends. Germline values: CDR1 SGHRS, CDR2 YFSETQ. This CDR3 is built from 12 residues. The CDR3 bases are TGCGCCAGCAGCTCCGACAGGGATACGCAGTATTTT. Protein product: CASSSDRDTQYF.

The CDR3 here is CASSSTTGKGTNEKLFF. The DNA for the CDR3 is TGCGCCAGCAGCTCGACTACAGGGAAGGGCACTAATGAAAAACTGTTTTTT. The V and J genes are TRBV5-1 and TRBJ1-4; TRBD1 might be the D (6 bases). V dropped 3 bases and J dropped 2 bases, with 17 bases sitting between them. This CDR3 spans 17 amino acids. Per germline, CDR1 SGHRS and CDR2 YFSETQ.

This chain uses TRBV20-1 with TRBJ2-3; D unresolved. Looked up from germline, CDR1 is DFQATT and CDR2 is SNEGSKA (reference sequence). The CDR3 consists of 11 residues. V lost 5 bases and J 5 bases, leaving 8 bases between the germline ends. Written as DNA, the CDR3 is TGCAGTGCTCCCTCCGTAGATACGCAGTATTTT. Its translation: CSAPSVDTQYF.

This chain connects TRBV7-2 to TRBJ2-5; 8 nucleotides line up with TRBD2. V was clipped by 3 bases and J by 4 bases; unmatched bases: 10. The CDR3 covers 16 residues. CDR1 SGHTA and CDR2 FQGNSA come from the germline V gene. In DNA, the CDR3 is TGTGCCAGCAGCTTTGGTCTCGGCGGGGGGCTAGAGACCCAGTACTTC. This gives the protein CASSFGLGGGLETQYF.

The rearrangement links TRBV5-1 to TRBJ1-1, with D possibly TRBD1 on 6 matching bases. Germline CDR1 and CDR2: SGHRS and YFSETQ. The CDR3 spans 16 residues. Trimming stripped 5 bases from V and 1 base from J, with 18 bases between. CDR3 residues: CASSLKSADRNTEAFF. The DNA of the CDR3 is TGCGCCAGCAGTCTCAAGAGCGCGGACAGGAACACTGAAGCTTTCTTT.

The chain has TRBV4-2 and TRBJ2-2; D perhaps matches TRBD1 (6 bases). Trimming stripped 1 base from V and 3 bases from J, with 15 bases between. The CDR3 is 17 amino acids. CDR1 is LGHNA, CDR2 YNFKEQ, per germline. CDR3 amino acids: CASSQVYPPGDTGELFF. DNA for the CDR3: TGTGCCAGCAGCCAAGTTTACCCGCCAGGGGACACCGGGGAGCTGTTTTTT.

The sample holds a few counts of this clone. The gene calls are TRBV6-6 and TRBJ1-4, with 11 bases matching TRBD1. The CDR3 contains 15 residues. CDR1 is MNHNY, CDR2 SVGAGI, per germline (reference sequence). The trim removed 5 bases at V and 8 bases at J, leaving 7 bases unmatched. The CDR3 here is CASSRGTGGKEKLFF. CDR3 nucleotide sequence: TGTGCCAGCAGTAGGGGGACAGGGGGGAAGGAAAAACTGTTTTTT.

Note on this clone: This sample includes further DNA sequences coding for the same CDR3. The rearrangement uses TRBV30 and TRBJ1-5; D may be TRBD1 (6 bases). This CDR3 contains 12 residues. V was pared by 5 bases and J by 7 bases, with 12 bases between. CDR1 GTSNPN and CDR2 SVGIG come from the germline V gene (reference sequence). CDR3 coding DNA: TGTGCCTGGGGGGGAGGGGGACAGCCCCAGCATTTT. Its translation: CAWGGGGQPQHF.